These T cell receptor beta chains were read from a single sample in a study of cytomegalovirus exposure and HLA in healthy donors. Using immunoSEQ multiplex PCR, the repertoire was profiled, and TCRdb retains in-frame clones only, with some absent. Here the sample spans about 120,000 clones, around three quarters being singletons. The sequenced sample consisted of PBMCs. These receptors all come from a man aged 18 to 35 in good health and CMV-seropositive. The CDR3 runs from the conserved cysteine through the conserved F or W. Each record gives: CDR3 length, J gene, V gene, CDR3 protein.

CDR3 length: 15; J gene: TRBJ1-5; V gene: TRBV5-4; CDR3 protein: CASSLFPDSNQPQHF
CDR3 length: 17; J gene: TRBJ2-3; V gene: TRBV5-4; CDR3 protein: CASSLARWGRNTDTQYF
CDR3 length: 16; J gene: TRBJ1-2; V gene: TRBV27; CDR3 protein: CASSLSGQGAGYGYTF
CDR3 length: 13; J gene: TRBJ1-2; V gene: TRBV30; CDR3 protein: CAWSNRFNYGYTF
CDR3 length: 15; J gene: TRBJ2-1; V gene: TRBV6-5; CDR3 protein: CASSRPSGRGNEQFF
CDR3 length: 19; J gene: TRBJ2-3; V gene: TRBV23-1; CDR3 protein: CASSQRGTSGRYRTDTQYF
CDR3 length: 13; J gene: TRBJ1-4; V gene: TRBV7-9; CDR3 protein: CASRGRENEKLFF
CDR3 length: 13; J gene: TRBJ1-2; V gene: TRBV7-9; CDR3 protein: CASSLATTYGYTF
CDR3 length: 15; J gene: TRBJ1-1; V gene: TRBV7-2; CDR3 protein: CASSSRQGWNTEAFF
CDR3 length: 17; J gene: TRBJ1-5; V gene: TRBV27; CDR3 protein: CASSTYRTEYSNQPQHF
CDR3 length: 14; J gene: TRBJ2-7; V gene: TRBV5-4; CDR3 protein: CASKRTGDTYEQYF
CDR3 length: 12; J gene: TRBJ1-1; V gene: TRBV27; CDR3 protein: CASSTGGTEAFF
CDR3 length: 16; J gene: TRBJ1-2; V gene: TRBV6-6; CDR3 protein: CASTLGTGMVTYGYTF
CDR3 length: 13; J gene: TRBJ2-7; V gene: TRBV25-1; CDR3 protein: CASSSGGHYEQYF
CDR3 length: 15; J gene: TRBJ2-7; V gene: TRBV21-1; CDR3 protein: CASSKEKQGSYEQYF
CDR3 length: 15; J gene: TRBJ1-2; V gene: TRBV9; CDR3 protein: CASTRSGTVNYGYTF
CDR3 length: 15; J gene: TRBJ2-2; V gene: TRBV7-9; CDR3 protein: CASIPGTRSTGELFF
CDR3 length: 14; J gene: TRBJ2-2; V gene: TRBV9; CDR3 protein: CATGGGGGTGELFF
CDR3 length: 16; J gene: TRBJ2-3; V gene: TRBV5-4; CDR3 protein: CASSSTSGGAGDTQYF
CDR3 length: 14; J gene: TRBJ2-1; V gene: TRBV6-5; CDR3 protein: CASSLAGGYNEQFF
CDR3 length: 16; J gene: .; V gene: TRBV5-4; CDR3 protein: CASSSTSGGNPYEQYF
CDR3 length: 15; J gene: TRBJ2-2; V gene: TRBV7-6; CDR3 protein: CASSLESEDTGELFF
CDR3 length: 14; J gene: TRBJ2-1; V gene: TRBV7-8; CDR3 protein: CASTPFRAVDEQFF
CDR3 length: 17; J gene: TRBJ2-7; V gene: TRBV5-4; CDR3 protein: CASSLGLAGGPSYEQYF
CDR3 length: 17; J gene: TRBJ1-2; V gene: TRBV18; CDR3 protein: CASSPQTGTSGNYGYTF
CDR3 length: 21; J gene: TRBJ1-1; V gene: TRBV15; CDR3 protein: CATSRERTGDRNRIGYTEAFF
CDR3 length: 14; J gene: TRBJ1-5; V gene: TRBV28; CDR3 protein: CASSRTGKGQPQHF
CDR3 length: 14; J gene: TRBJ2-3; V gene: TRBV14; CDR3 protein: CASSHPDRGHTQYF
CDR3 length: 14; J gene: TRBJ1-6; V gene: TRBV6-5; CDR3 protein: CASSPSGYNSPLHF
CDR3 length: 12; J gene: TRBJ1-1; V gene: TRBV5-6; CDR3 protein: CASSSGGSGAFF
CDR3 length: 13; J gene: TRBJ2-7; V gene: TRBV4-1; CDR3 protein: CASSLQGAHEQYF
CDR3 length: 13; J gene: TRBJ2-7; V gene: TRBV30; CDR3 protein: CAWSPDRWHEQYF
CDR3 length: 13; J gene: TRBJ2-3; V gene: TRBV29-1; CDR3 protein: CSGDRAGTDTQYF
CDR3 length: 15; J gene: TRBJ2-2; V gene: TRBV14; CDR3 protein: CASSYLNRGLEKLFF
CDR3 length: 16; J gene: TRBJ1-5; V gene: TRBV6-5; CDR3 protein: CASSFWDRGSNQPQHF
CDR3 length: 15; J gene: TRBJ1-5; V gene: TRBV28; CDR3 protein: CASSQLTPGQQPQHF
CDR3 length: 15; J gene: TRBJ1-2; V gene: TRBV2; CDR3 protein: CASSLDRGQAYGYTF
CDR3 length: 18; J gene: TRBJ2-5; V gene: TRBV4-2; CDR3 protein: CASSQRDSGTSGTETQYF
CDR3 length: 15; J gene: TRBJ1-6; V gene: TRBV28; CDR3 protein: CASSQPGPYNSPLHF
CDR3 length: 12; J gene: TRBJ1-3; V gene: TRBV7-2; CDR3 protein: CASRFGRNTIYF